This TCR beta chain derives from a study of shared clonotypes between healthy human individuals. Looking at the study overall: Three plates each covered CD4 naive and memory; CD8 naive two, CD8 memory one.

Researchers ran the assay at a deep level. Produced via immunoSEQ multiplex PCR; TCRdb's table is partial and in-frame only. The table has some 2,100,000 clones, about 92% seen once. CD45RO-negative cells were positively selected for CCR7, leaving out terminally differentiated effector memory CD45RA+ cells. V lost 5 bases to trimming and J lost 0 bases, with 11 bases between them. Germline V gene lookup returns CDR1 MNHEY and CDR2 SMNVEV (reference sequence). The CDR3 consists of 14 residues. The sequence was collected from a young man in good health. Some clones in this sample may be carry-over from other donors' samples. This chain connects TRBV27 to TRBJ2-7; D might be TRBD1 (5 bases). Sequencing used naive CD8+ T cells from PBMCs. The CDR3 protein is CASSQRQTSYEQYF. The CDR3 coding sequence is TGTGCCAGCAGTCAAAGACAGACCTCCTACGAGCAGTACTTC.